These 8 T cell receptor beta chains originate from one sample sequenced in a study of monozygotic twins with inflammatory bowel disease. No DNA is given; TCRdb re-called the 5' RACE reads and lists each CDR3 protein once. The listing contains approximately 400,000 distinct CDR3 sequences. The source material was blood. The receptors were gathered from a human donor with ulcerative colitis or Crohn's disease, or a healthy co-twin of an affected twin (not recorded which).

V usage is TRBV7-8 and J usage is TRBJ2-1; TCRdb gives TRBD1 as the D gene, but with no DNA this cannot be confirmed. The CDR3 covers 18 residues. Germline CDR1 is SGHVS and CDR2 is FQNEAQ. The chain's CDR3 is CASSLTSQRRGSYNEQFF.

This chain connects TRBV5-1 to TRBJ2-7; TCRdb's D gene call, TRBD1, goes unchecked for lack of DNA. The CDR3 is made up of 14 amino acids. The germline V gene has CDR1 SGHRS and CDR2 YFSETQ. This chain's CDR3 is CASSLDLGTYEQYF.

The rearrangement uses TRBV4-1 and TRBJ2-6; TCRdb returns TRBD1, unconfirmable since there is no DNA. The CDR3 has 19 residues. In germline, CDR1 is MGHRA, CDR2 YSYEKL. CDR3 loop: CASSLGGGGRVSGANVLTF.

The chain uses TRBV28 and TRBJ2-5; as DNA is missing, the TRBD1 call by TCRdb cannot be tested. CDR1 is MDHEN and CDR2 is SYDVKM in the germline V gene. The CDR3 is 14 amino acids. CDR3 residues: CASSVGPQGETQYF.

Here the CDR3 reads CASSFFPGQRVQGTEAFF. This chain uses TRBV6-2 or TRBV6-3 with TRBJ1-1; TCRdb picks TRBD1, but there is no DNA to check that call. The CDR3 is 18 amino acids. Germline lookup yields CDR1 MNHEY and CDR2 SVGEGT.

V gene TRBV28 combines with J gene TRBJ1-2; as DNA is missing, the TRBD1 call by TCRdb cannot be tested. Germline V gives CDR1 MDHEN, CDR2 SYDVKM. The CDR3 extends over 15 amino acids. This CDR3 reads CASSFPSTGNYGYTF.

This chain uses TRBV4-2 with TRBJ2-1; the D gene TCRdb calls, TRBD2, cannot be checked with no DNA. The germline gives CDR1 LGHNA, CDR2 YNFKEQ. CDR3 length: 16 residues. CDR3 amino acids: CASSQARTSSYNEQFF.

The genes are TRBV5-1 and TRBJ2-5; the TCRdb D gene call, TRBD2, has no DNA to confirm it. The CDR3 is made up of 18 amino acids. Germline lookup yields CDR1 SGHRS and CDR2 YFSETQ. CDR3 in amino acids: CASRPGLAGGGGKETQYF. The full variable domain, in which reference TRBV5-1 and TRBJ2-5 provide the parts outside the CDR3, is KAGVTQTPRYLIKTRGQQVTLSCSPISGHRSVSWYQQTPGQGLQFLFEYFSETQRNKGNFPGRFSGRQFSNSRSEMNVSTLELGDSALYLCASRPGLAGGGGKETQYFGPGTRLLVL.